This T cell receptor beta chain was sequenced in a study of blood T cell repertoires in COVID-19. Some clones are missing from TCRdb's copy, which holds only in-frame ones; the method was immunoSEQ multiplex PCR. Among about 72,000 clones listed, around 82% were seen once. V lost 4 bases and J 10 bases, leaving 13 bases between the germline ends. The CDR3 is made up of 13 amino acids. Germline V gene data show CDR1 as LGHDT and CDR2 as YNNKEL (reference sequence). The chain recombines TRBV3-1 (or the pseudogene TRBV3-2) with TRBJ1-4; maybe TRBD1 (5 bases). The receptor was derived from a man in his fifties or sixties with acute or convalescent COVID-19. The source material was peripheral blood. DNA for the CDR3: TGTGCCAGCAGCCGCCCCGGGGGGGGAAAACTGTTTTTT. It yields the protein CASSRPGGGKLFF.